Here is one TCR beta chain with its context. The antigen remains unidentified. The likely explanation is a read error, given a far larger clone one base away. Other DNA sequences within the sample encode an identical CDR3. This entry is derived from a study of shared clonotypes between healthy human individuals. Broader study findings: Researchers sampled blood only, noting tissue repertoires likely differ.

This CDR3 comprises 13 residues. Trimming removed 1 base at V and 3 bases at J, with 7 bases between. The germline gives CDR1 MGHRA, CDR2 YSYEKL. In the original workflow: Junction-only sequences without quality scores were provided by ImmunoSEQ, so filtering was different. The table came from immunoSEQ multiplex PCR; TCRdb's copy has only in-frame clones and leaves some out. V and J calls and clone size follow that table, whereas D and trimming were derived from the DNA. Of about 520,000 clones in the sample, over 70% were seen once. The chain combines TRBV4-1 with TRBJ2-7; D is unclear. The source is a woman aged 40 to 50 in good health. Some clones in this sample may be carry-over from other donors' samples. Sequenced input: PBMCs. CDR3 residues: CASSQVGGYEQYF. CDR3 sequence (DNA): TGCGCCAGCAGCCAAGTGGGTGGCTACGAGCAGTACTTC.